This passage covers 5 T cell receptor beta chains from one sample sequenced in a study of T cells after yellow fever vaccination. One entry per CDR3 protein, called by TCRdb with MiXCR from the 5' RACE reads. The sample contains hundreds of thousands of distinct CDR3 sequences, about 13% of which appear only once. Material: PBMCs, obtained on the day of the yellow fever booster vaccination. The receptors were sampled from a man aged 25 to 40 who received the YFV17D yellow fever vaccine.

A few counts support this clonotype. The chain joins TRBV6-5 to TRBJ1-1; D remains unclear. CDR3 length: 11 residues. In germline, CDR1 is MNHEY, CDR2 SVGAGI. Trimming removed 10 bases at V and 5 bases at J, with 11 bases between. The CDR3 sequence: CATVGITEAFF. The CDR3 nucleotides are TGTGCCACAGTTGGTATTACTGAAGCTTTCTTT.

This clonotype was observed many times. The rearrangement uses TRBV12-3 or TRBV12-4 and TRBJ2-7; D ambiguous. V lost 2 bases and J 6 bases, leaving 5 bases between the germline ends. This CDR3 is built from 11 residues. The CDR3 nucleotides are TGTGCCAGCAGTTTAAGTCGCGAGCAGTACTTC. Encoded protein: CASSLSREQYF.

This clonotype has more than one count but fewer than ten. This rearrangement joins TRBV7-9 to TRBJ2-3; TRBD2 matches 7 bases. The trim removed 5 bases at V and 4 bases at J, leaving 12 bases unmatched. CDR1 SEHNR and CDR2 FQNEAQ come from the germline V gene (reference sequence). The CDR3 is made up of 16 amino acids. The CDR3 protein is CASSLPRTRGSDTQYF. The CDR3 DNA follows: TGTGCCAGCAGCCTCCCCAGGACTAGGGGCTCAGATACGCAGTATTTT. Full variable domain (rest looked up from reference TRBV7-9 and TRBJ2-3): DTGVSQNPRHKITKRGQNVTFRCDPISEHNRLYWYRQTLGQGPEFLTYFQNEAQLEKSRLLSDRFSAERPKGSFSTLEIQRTEQGDSAMYLCASSLPRTRGSDTQYFGPGTRLTVL.

The chain employs TRBV20-1 and TRBJ2-1, with a weak D call TRBD1 (6 bases). CDR1 and CDR2 (germline): DFQATT, SNEGSKA (reference sequence). This CDR3 is built from 14 residues. The V end was cut by 3 bases, the J end by 5 bases, with 14 bases between. The CDR3 DNA follows: TGCAGTGCTAGTAGTGGACAGATCGACAATGAGCAGTTCTTC. Protein: CSASSGQIDNEQFF.

This rearrangement joins TRBV10-1 to TRBJ2-1, with TRBD2 matching over 13 bases. The CDR3 has 22 amino acids. Germline assignment: CDR1 WNHNN and CDR2 SYGVQD (reference sequence). After removal of 0 bases from V and 0 bases from J, the junction contained 14 bases not matched to a gene. CDR3 sequence reads: CASSESPSGLAGYMSSYNEQFF. CDR3 sequence (DNA): TGCGCCAGCAGTGAGTCACCATCGGGACTAGCGGGATACATGAGCTCCTACAATGAGCAGTTCTTC.